The text below deals with one T cell receptor beta chain. The data are from a study of ipilimumab plus nivolumab after autologous stem cell transplantation. Here immunoSEQ multiplex PCR was the method, and the copy in TCRdb shows in-frame clones only, minus some. The sample consists of fewer than 85,000 clones, 83% of them appearing once. The TCR originated in a male donor with diffuse large B-cell lymphoma. The material was PBMCs, obtained in a trial of ipilimumab plus nivolumab as post-transplant consolidation.

The CDR3: CASSIGPGTLFTNEQFF. CDR3 nucleotide sequence: TGTGCCAGTAGTATAGGTCCCGGGACCCTTTTTACAAATGAGCAGTTCTTC. The V and J genes are TRBV19 and TRBJ2-1, with D tentatively TRBD1 or TRBD2 (5 bases each). V shed 1 base and J shed 7 bases, with 20 bases lying between them. CDR1 and CDR2 from the germline V gene are LNHDA and SQIVND (reference sequence). This CDR3 has 17 amino acids.